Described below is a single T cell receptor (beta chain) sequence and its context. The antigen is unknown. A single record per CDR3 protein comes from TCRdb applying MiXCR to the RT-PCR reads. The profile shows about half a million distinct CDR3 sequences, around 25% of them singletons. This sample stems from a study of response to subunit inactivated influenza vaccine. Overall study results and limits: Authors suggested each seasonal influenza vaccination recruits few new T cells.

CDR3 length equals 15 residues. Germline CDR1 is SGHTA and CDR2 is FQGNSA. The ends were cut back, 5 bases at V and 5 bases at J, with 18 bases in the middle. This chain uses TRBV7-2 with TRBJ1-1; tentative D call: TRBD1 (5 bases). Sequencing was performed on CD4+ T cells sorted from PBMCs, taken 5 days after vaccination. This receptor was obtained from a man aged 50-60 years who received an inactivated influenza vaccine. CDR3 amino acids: CASSPRGIRGTEAFF. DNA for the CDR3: TGTGCCAGCAGCCCCCGAGGGATCCGGGGGACTGAAGCTTTCTTT.